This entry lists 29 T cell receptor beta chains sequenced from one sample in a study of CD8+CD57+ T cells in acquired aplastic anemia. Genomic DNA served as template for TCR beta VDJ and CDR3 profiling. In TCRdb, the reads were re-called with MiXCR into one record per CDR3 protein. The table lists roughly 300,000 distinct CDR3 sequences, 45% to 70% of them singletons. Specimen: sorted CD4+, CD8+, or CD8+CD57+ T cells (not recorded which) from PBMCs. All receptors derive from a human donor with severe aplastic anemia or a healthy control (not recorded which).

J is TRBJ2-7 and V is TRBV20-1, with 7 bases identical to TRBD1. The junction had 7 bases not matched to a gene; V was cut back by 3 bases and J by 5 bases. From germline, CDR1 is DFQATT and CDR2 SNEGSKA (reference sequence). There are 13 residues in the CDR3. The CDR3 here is CSARAQGDNEQYF. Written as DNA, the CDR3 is TGCAGTGCTAGGGCCCAGGGGGATAACGAGCAGTACTTC.

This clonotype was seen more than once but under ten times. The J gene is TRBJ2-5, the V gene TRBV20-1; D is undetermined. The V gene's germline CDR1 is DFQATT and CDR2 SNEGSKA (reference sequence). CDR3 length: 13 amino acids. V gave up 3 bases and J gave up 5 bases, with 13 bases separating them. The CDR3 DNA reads TGCAGTGCTAGTATGGCCCGTGGGGAGACCCAGTACTTC. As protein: CSASMARGETQYF.

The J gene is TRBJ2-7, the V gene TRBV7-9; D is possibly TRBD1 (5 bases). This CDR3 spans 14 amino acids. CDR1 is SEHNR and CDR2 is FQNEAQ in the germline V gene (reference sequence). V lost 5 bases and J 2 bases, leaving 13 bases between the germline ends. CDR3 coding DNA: TGTGCCAGCAGCCCCCCGGCGGACACCTACGAGCAGTACTTC. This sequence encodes CASSPPADTYEQYF.

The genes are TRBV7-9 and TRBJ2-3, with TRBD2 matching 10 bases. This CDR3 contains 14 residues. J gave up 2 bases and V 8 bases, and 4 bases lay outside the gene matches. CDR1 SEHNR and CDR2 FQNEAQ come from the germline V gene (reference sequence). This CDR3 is CASALAGTTDTQYF. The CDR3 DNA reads TGTGCCAGCGCACTAGCGGGGACCACAGATACGCAGTATTTT.

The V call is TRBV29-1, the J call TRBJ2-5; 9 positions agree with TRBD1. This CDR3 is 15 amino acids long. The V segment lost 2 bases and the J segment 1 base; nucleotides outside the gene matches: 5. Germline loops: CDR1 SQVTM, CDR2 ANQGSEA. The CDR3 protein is CSVESPTGGQETQYF. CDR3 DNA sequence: TGCAGCGTTGAAAGTCCGACAGGGGGCCAAGAGACCCAGTACTTC. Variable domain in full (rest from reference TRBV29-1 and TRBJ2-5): SAVISQKPSRDICQRGTSLTIQCQVDSQVTMMFWYRQQPGQSLTLIATANQGSEATYESGFVIDKFPISRPNLTFSTLTVSNMSPEDSSIYLCSVESPTGGQETQYFGPGTRLLVL.

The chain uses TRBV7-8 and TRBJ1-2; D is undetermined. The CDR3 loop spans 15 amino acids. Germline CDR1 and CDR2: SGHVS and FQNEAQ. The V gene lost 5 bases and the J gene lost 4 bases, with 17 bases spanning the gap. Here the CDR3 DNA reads TGTGCCAGCAGCCACGCACAAAGGTGGGGCTATGGCTACACCTTC. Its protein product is CASSHAQRWGYGYTF.

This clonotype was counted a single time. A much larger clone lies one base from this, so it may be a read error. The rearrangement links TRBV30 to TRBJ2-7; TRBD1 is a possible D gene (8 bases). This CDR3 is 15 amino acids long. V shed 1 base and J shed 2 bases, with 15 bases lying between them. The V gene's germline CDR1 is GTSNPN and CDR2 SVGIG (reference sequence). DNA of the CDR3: TGTGCCTGGAGTGAAGCACAGGGGGGGACCTACGAGCAGTACTTC. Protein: CAWSEAQGGTYEQYF. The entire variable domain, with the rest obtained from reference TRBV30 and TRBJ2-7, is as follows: SQTIHQWPATLVQPVGSPLSLECTVEGTSNPNLYWYRQAAGRGLQLLFYSVGIGQISSEVPQNLSASRPQDRQFILSSKKLLLSDSGFYLCAWSEAQGGTYEQYFGPGTRLTVT.

CDR3 in amino acids: CAISGEGTSEPYEQYF. In DNA, the CDR3 is TGTGCCATCAGTGGGGAAGGGACTAGCGAACCCTACGAGCAGTACTTC. The rearrangement links TRBV10-3 to TRBJ2-7; 10 nucleotides align to TRBD2. V trimming: 4 bases; J trimming: 2 bases; junction bases outside the gene matches: 8. Germline CDR1 ENHRY, CDR2 SYGVKD. This CDR3 contains 16 residues.

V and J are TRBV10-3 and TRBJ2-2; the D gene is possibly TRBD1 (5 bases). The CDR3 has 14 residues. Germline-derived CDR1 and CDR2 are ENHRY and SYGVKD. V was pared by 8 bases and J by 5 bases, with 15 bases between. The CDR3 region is CAIGPGSGTGELFF. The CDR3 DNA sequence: TGTGCCATCGGGCCAGGGTCAGGGACCGGGGAGCTGTTTTTT.

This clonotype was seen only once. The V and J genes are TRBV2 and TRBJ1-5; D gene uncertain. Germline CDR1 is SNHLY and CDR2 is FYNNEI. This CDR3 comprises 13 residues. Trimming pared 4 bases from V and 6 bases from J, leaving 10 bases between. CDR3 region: CASSGGVGQPQHF. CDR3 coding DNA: TGTGCCAGCAGTGGTGGGGTTGGTCAGCCCCAGCATTTT.

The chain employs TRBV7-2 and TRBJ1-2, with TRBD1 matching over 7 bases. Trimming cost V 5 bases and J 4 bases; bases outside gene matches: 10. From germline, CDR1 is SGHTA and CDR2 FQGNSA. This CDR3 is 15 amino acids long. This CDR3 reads CASSPSRQGLYGYTF. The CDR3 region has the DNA TGTGCCAGCAGCCCCAGCCGACAGGGACTCTATGGCTACACCTTC.

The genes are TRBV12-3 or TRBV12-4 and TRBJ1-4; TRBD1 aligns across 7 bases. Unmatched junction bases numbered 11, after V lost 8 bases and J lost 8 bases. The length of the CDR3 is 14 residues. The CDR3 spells CASLNTGTDEKLFF. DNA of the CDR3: TGTGCCAGCCTAAACACAGGGACAGACGAAAAACTGTTTTTT.

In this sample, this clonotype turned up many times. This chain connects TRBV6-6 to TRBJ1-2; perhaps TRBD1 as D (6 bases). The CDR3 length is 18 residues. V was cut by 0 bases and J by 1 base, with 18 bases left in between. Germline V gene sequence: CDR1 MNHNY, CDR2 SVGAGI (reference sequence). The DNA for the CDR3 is TGTGCCAGCAGTTACTCGAAAGGCGGCAGGGGCCGTAACTATGGCTACACCTTC. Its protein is CASSYSKGGRGRNYGYTF.

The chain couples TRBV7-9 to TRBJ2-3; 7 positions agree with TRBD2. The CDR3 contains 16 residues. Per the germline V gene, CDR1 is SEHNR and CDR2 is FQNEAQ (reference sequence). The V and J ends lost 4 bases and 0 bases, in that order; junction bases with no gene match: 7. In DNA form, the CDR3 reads TGTGCCAGCAGCTCACAGAGCGGGGAAAGCACAGATACGCAGTATTTT. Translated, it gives CASSSQSGESTDTQYF.

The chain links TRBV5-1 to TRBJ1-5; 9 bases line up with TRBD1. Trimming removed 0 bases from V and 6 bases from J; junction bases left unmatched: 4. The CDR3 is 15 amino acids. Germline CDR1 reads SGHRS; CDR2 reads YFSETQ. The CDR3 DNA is TGCGCCAGCAGCTTGGGGGACAGGGTCGGTCAGCCCCAGCATTTT. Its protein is CASSLGDRVGQPQHF.

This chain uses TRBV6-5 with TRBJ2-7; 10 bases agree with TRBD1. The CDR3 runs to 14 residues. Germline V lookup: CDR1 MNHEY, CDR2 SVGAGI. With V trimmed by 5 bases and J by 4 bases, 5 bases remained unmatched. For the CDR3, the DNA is TGTGCCAGCAGTCCGGACAGGGGGAGTTACGAGCAGTACTTC. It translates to CASSPDRGSYEQYF.

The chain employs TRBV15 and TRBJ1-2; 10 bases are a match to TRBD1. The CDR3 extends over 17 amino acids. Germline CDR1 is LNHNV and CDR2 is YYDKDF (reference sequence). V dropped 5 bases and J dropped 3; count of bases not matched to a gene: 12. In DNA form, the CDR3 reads TGTGCCACCAGCCCGATAGCCCGGACAGGGGGGGACTATGGCTACACCTTC. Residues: CATSPIARTGGDYGYTF.

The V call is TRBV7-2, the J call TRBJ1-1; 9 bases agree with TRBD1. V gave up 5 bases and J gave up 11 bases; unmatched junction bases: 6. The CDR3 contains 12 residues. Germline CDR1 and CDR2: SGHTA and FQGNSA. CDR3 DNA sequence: TGTGCCAGCAGCCTCGGACAGGGGAGCGCTTTCTTT. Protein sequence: CASSLGQGSAFF.

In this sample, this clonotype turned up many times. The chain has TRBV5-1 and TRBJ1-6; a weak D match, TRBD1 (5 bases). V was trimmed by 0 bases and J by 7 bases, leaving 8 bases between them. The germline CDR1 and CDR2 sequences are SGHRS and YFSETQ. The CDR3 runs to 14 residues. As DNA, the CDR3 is TGCGCCAGCAGCTTGGCCACAGGAAATTCACCCCTCCACTTT. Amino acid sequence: CASSLATGNSPLHF. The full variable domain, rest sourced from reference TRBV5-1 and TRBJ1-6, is KAGVTQTPRYLIKTRGQQVTLSCSPISGHRSVSWYQQTPGQGLQFLFEYFSETQRNKGNFPGRFSGRQFSNSRSEMNVSTLELGDSALYLCASSLATGNSPLHFGNGTRLTVT.

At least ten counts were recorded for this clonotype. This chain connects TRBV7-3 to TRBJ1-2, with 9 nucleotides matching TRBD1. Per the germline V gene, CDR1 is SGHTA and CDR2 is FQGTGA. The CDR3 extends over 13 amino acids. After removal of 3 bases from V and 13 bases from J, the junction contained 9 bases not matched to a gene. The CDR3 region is CASSLDRDREPTF. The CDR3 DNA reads TGTGCCAGCAGCTTGGACCGGGACAGGGAACCCACCTTC. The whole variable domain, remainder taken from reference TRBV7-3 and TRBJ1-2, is GAGVSQTPSNKVTEKGKYVELRCDPISGHTALYWYRQSLGQGPEFLIYFQGTGAADDSGLPNDRFFAVRPEGSVSTLKIQRTERGDSAVYLCASSLDRDREPTFGSGTRLTVV.

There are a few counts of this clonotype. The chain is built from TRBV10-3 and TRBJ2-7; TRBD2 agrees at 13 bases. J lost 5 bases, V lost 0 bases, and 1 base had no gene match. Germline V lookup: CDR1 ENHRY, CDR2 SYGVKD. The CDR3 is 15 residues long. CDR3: CAISESGLAGDEQYF. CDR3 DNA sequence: TGTGCCATCAGTGAGTCAGGACTAGCGGGAGACGAGCAGTACTTC.

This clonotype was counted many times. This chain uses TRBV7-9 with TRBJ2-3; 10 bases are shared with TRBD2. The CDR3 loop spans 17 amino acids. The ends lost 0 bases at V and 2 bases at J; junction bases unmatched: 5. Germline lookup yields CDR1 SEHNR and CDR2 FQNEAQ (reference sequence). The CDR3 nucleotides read TGTGCCAGCAGCTTAGCAAGACTAGCGGGCAACACAGATACGCAGTATTTT. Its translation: CASSLARLAGNTDTQYF.

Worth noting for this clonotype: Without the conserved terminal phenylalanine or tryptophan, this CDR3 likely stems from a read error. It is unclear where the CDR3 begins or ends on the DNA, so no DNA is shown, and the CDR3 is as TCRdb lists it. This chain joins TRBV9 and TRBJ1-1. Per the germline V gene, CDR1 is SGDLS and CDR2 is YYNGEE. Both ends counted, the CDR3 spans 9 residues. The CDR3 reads CASSVTGFS.

The CDR3 DNA reads TGTGCCACCAGCAGAGTGGTGGCGGTGAACACTGAAGCTTTCTTT. Encoded protein: CATSRVVAVNTEAFF. V is TRBV15 and J is TRBJ1-1; D not certain. The CDR3 is 15 residues long. Germline V gene lookup returns CDR1 LNHNV and CDR2 YYDKDF (reference sequence). V gave up 1 base and J gave up 0 bases, with 9 bases separating them.

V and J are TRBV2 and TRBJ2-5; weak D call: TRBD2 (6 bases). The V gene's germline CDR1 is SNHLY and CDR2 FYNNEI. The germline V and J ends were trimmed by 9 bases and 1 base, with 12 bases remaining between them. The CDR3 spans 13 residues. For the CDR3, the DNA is TGTGCCAGTTACGCGGGATCCCAAGAGACCCAGTACTTC. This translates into CASYAGSQETQYF. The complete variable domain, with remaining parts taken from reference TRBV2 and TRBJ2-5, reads EPEVTQTPSHQVTQMGQEVILRCVPISNHLYFYWYRQILGQKVEFLVSFYNNEISEKSEIFDDQFSVERPDGSNFTLKIRSTKLEDSAMYFCASYAGSQETQYFGPGTRLLVL.

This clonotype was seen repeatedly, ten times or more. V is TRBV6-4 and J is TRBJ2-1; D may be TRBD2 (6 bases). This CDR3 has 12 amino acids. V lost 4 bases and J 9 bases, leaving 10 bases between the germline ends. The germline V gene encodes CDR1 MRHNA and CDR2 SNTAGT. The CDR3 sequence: CASSGSGGEQFF. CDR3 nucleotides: TGTGCCAGCAGTGGTAGCGGCGGTGAGCAGTTCTTC.

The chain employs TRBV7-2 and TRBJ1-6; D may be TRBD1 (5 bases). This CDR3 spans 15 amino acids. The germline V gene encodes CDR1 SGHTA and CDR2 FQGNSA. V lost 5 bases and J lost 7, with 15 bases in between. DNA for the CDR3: TGTGCCAGCAGCCCATGGCAGGGAGAAAATTCACCCCTCCACTTT. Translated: CASSPWQGENSPLHF.

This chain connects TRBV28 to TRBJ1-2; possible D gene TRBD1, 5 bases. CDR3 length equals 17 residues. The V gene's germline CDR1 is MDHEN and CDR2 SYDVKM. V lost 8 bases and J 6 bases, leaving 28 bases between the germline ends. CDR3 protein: CASVWSGTELWSDGYTF. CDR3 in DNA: TGTGCCAGCGTTTGGTCGGGGACGGAGCTTTGGTCGGATGGCTACACCTTC.

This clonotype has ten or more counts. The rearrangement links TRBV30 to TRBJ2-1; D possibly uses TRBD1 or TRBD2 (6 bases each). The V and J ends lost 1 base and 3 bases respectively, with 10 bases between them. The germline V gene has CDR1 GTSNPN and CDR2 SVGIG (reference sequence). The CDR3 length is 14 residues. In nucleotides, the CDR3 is TGTGCCTGGAGTGCGGGGGCCTTCTACAATGAGCAGTTCTTC. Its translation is CAWSAGAFYNEQFF.